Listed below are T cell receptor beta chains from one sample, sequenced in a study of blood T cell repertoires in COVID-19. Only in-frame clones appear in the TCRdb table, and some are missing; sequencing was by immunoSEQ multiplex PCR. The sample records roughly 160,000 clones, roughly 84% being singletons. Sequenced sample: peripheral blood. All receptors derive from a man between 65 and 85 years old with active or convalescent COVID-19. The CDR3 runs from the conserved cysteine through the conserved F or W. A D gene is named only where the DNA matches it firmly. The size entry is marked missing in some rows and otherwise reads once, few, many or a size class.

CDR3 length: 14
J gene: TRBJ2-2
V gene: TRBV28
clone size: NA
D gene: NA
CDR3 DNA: TGTGCCAGCAGTTTGGCAGGTGCACCCGGGGAGCTGTTTTTT
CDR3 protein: CASSLAGAPGELFF

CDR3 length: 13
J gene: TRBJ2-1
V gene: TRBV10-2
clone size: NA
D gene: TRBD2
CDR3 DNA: TGCGCCAGCATGGCGGGAGGCCCCAATGAGCAGTTCTTC
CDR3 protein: CASMAGGPNEQFF

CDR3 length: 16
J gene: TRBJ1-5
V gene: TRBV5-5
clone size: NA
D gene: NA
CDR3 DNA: TGTGCCAGCAGCTTGGGTGTGGCAGGGAACAATCAGCCCCAGCATTTT
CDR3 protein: CASSLGVAGNNQPQHF

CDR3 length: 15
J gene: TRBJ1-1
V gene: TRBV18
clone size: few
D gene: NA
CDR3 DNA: TGTGCCAGCTCACCAAGGGGGATCATGAACACTGAAGCTTTCTTT
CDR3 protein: CASSPRGIMNTEAFF

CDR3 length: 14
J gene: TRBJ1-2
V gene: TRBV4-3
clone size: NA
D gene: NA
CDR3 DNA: TGCGCCAGCAGCCAGGGGACTATTAACTATGGCTACACCTTC
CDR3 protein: CASSQGTINYGYTF

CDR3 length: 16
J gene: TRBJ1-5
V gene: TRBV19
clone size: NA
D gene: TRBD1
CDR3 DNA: TGTGCCAGTAGAACCAGACAGGGGGCCGGCAATCAGCCCCAGCATTTT
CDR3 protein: CASRTRQGAGNQPQHF

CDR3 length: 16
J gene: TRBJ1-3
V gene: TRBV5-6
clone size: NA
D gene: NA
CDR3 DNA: TGTGCCAGCAGCTACGGCGACAGAAGCTCTGGAAACACCATATATTTT
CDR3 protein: CASSYGDRSSGNTIYF

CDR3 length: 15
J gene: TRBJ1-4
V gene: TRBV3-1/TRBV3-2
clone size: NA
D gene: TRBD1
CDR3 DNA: TGTGCCAGCAGCCAGCCTACGACAGGGACTGAAAAACTGTTTTTT
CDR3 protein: CASSQPTTGTEKLFF

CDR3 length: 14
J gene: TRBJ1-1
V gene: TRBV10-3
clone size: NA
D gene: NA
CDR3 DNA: TGTGCCATCAGTGAACCAGGGAGGGGGACTGAAGCTTTCTTT
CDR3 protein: CAISEPGRGTEAFF

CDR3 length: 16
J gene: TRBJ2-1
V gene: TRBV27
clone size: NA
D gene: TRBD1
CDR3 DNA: TGTGCCAGCAGGCTTGACAGGGGGCTTCACTACAATGAGCAGTTCTTC
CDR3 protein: CASRLDRGLHYNEQFF

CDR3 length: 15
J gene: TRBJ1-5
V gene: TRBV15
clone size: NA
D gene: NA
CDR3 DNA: TGTGCCACCAGCAGAGATCGCGGCATCGGGGAGCCCCAGCATTTT
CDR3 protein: CATSRDRGIGEPQHF

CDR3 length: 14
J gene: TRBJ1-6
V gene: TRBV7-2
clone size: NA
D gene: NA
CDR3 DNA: TGTGCCAGCAACCCGGGCCCTGAGGGTTCACCCCTCCACTTT
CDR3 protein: CASNPGPEGSPLHF

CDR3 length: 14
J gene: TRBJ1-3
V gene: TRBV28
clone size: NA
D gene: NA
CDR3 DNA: TGTGCCAGCAGTTCCCCGGGGGGTGGAAACACCATATATTTT
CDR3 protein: CASSSPGGGNTIYF

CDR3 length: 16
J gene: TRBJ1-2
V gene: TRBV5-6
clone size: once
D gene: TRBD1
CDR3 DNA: TGTGCCAGCAGCCCAATGAACAGGGGGCCCGCGGTTGGCTACACCTTC
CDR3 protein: CASSPMNRGPAVGYTF

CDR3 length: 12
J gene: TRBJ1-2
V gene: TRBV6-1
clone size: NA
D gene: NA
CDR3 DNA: TGTGCCAGCAGCCGGGACATCTATGGCTACACCTTC
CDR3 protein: CASSRDIYGYTF

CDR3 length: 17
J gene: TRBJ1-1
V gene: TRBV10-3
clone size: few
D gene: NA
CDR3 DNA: TGTGCCATCAGTGAGAGGTTGACAACCTCAATGAACACTGAAGCTTTCTTT
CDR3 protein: CAISERLTTSMNTEAFF

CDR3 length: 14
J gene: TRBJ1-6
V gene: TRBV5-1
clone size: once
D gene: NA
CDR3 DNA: TGCGCCAGCAGAGGAGACTCCTATAATTCACCCCTCCACTTT
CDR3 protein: CASRGDSYNSPLHF

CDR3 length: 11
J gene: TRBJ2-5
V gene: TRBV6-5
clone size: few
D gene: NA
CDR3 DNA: TGTGCCAGCAGGGGGCTTGAGACCCAGTACTTC
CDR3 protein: CASRGLETQYF

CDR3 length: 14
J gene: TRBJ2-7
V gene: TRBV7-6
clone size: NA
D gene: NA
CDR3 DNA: TGTGCCAGCAGCCAAATCGCCCGGGACTCTGAGCAGTACTTC
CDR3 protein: CASSQIARDSEQYF

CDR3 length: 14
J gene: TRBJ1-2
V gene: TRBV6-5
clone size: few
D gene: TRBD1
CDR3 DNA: TGTGCCAGCAGTTACTCGACAGGGGGAGTTGGCTACACCTTC
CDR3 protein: CASSYSTGGVGYTF

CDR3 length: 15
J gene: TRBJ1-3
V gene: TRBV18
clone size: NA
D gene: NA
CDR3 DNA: TGTGCCAGCTCAACCGGGACACTCTCTGGAAACACCATATATTTT
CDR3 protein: CASSTGTLSGNTIYF

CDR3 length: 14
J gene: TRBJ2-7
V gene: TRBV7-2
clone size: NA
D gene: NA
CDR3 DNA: TGTGCCAGCAGCGATAGCGGTCCTACCTACGAGCAGTACTTC
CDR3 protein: CASSDSGPTYEQYF

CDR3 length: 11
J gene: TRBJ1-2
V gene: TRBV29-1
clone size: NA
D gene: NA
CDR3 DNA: TGCAGCGTCGGGGGGAACTATGGCTACACCTTC
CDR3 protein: CSVGGNYGYTF

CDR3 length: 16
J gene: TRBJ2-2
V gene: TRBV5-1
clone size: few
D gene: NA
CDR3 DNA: TGCGCCAGCAGCCCCCCGGGGAGGCTCAACACCGGGGAGCTGTTTTTT
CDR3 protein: CASSPPGRLNTGELFF

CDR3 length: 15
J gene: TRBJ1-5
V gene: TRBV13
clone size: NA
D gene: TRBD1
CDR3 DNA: TGTGCCAGCAGCCCAGACAGGGGGTCAAATCAGCCCCAGCATTTT
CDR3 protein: CASSPDRGSNQPQHF

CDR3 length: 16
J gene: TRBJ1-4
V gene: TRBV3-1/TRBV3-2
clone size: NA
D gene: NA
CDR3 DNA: TGTGCCAGCAGCCAATCTCGGACTACAACTAATGAAAAACTGTTTTTT
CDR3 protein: CASSQSRTTTNEKLFF

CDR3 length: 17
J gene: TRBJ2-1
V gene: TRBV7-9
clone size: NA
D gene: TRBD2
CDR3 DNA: TGTGCCAGCAGCTCGTCCCCCCTAGCGGGGACCGACAATGAGCAGTTCTTC
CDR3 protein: CASSSSPLAGTDNEQFF

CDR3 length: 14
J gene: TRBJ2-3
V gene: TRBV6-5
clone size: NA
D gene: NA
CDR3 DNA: TGTGCCAGCAGTTACCTCCTTAGCACAGATACGCAGTATTTT
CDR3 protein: CASSYLLSTDTQYF

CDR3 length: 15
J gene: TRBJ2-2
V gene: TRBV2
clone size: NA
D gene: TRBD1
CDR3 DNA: TGTGCCAGCAGGAAACAGGGGGCGAACACCGGGGAGCTGTTTTTT
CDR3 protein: CASRKQGANTGELFF

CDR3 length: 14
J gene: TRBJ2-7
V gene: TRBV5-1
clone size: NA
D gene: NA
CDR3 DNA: TGCGCCAGCAGCTTGGGGTACAGTCTCTACGAGCAGTACTTC
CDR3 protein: CASSLGYSLYEQYF

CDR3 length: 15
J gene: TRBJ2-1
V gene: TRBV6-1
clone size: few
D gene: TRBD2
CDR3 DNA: TGTGCCAGCAGTGAGGGCGGGAGGGCCTACAATGAGCAGTTCTTC
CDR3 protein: CASSEGGRAYNEQFF

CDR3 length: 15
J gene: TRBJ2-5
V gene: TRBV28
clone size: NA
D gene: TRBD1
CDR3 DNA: TGTGCCAGCAGCAGGCAGGGGGCTATCCAAGAGACCCAGTACTTC
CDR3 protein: CASSRQGAIQETQYF